This entry is about one T cell receptor (beta chain). What it binds is not known. This CDR3 is built from 14 residues. Trimming left V 0 bases short and J 6 bases short, with 6 bases between. Germline assignment: CDR1 LGHDT and CDR2 YNNKEL (reference sequence). This sample stems from a study of T cell responses to AZD1222 COVID-19 vaccine. Study-wide results and limits: An increase in Spike-specific TCR breadth and depth was observed after two AZD1222 doses. Clonal diversity may have been underestimated, and the donors were mostly white British, with more females than males.

Data came from immunoSEQ multiplex PCR; TCRdb stores just in-frame clones and leaves some out. The table shows roughly 99,000 clones, with 90% to 95% occurring only once. V gene TRBV3-1 (or the pseudogene TRBV3-2) combines with J gene TRBJ1-6, with a weak D call TRBD1 (5 bases). The source of this sequence is an adult in good health. This material consisted of peripheral blood, taken on day 0 of AZD1222 vaccination. The CDR3 DNA reads as TGTGCCAGCAGCCAAGAAGGGGCTAATTCACCCCTCCACTTT. Translating gives CASSQEGANSPLHF.